The 30 T cell receptor beta chains reported below all come from one sample, sequenced in a study of graft-versus-host responses after intestinal transplantation. No antigen is known for these receptors. This table comes from immunoSEQ multiplex PCR, and its TCRdb copy is limited to in-frame clones, with some not included. The sample records under 150,000 clones, around nine tenths being singletons. Here the sequenced sample was unstimulated CD4+ T cells sorted from spleen or lymph node cells, taken before intestinal transplant. The receptors derive from a human donor who received an intestinal transplant.

The chain combines TRBV6-5 with TRBJ2-2; no definite D call. This CDR3 spans 14 amino acids. Germline CDR1 and CDR2: MNHEY and SVGAGI. The V end lost 6 bases, the J end lost 1 base, and 9 bases lay between the germline ends. The CDR3 DNA follows: TGTGCCAGCAGGGCGAGACTGAACACCGGGGAGCTGTTTTTT. This codes for CASRARLNTGELFF.

V gene TRBV11-3 combines with J gene TRBJ1-1; a weak D match, TRBD1 (6 bases). The CDR3 contains 14 residues. CDR1 SGHNT and CDR2 YENEEA come from the germline V gene. The V and J ends lost 1 base and 2 bases respectively, with 8 bases between them. In DNA, the CDR3 is TGTGCCAGCAGCTTAGGGACAGCAAACACTGAAGCTTTCTTT. Translated, it gives CASSLGTANTEAFF.

The gene calls are TRBV6-1 and TRBJ2-7; D perhaps matches TRBD1 (7 bases). Between the trimmed V and J ends, which lost 8 bases and 4 bases, there was a span of 15 bases. Germline values: CDR1 MNHNS, CDR2 SASEGT. CDR3 length: 13 residues. This CDR3 is CASWRDSLYEQYF. As DNA, the CDR3 is TGTGCCAGCTGGCGGGACAGTCTTTACGAGCAGTACTTC.

This rearrangement joins TRBV9 to TRBJ2-2; 8 nucleotides agree with TRBD2. V shed 2 bases, J shed 5 bases, and the junction held 11 bases outside the gene matches. CDR3 length: 17 amino acids. Germline V lookup: CDR1 SGDLS, CDR2 YYNGEE. In DNA form, the CDR3 reads TGTGCCAGCAGCGTCTCACGGGGGGGGCGCGGAACCGGGGAGCTGTTTTTT. It specifies CASSVSRGGRGTGELFF.

V usage is TRBV2 and J usage is TRBJ1-1; D gene uncertain. Germline V lookup: CDR1 SNHLY, CDR2 FYNNEI. This CDR3 spans 13 amino acids. The V gene lost 8 bases and the J gene lost 3 bases, with 13 bases spanning the gap. For the CDR3, the DNA is TGTGCCAGCTTCCGGGATAGGGACACTGAAGCTTTCTTT. Translating gives CASFRDRDTEAFF.

The V call is TRBV7-6, the J call TRBJ1-4; unclear D gene. The CDR3 has 14 residues. Per the germline V gene, CDR1 is SGHVS and CDR2 is FNYEAQ. V lost 3 bases, J lost 8 bases, and 13 bases lay in between. DNA of the CDR3: TGTGCCAGCAGCTTGTCGGCGCGAGGAGAAAAACTGTTTTTT. The encoded protein is CASSLSARGEKLFF.

V gene TRBV2 combines with J gene TRBJ2-2, with TRBD2 identical over 7 bases. The V gene end was trimmed by 6 bases and the J gene end by 0 bases; junction bases not matched to a gene: 4. The CDR3 extends over 15 amino acids. Germline V gives CDR1 SNHLY, CDR2 FYNNEI. CDR3 in amino acids: CASRAGPTNTGELFF. The CDR3 region has the DNA TGTGCCAGCAGAGCGGGACCCACGAACACCGGGGAGCTGTTTTTT.

The chain joins TRBV6-5 to TRBJ2-1; TRBD2 matches 7 bases. The CDR3 loop spans 15 amino acids. Germline V CDR1 and CDR2: MNHEY, SVGAGI. The V segment lost 6 bases and the J segment 0 bases; nucleotides outside the gene matches: 5. CDR3 DNA: TGTGCCAGCAGCTCTTCTAGCGGCTCCTACAATGAGCAGTTCTTC. It translates to CASSSSSGSYNEQFF.

The chain couples TRBV12-5 to TRBJ1-2; D remains ambiguous. The germline V gene has CDR1 LGHNT and CDR2 FRNRAP. The CDR3 covers 14 residues. V gave up 2 bases and J gave up 6 bases, with 13 bases separating them. The CDR3 loop reads CASGLPLDRDGYTF. As DNA, the CDR3 is TGTGCTAGTGGTTTGCCCCTCGACCGCGATGGCTACACCTTC.

This rearrangement joins TRBV5-1 to TRBJ2-1; 9 bases fit TRBD2. The junction had 10 bases not matched to a gene; V was cut back by 0 bases and J by 6 bases. Germline lookup yields CDR1 SGHRS and CDR2 YFSETQ. The CDR3 spans 17 residues. Here the CDR3 DNA reads TGCGCCAGCAGCTTGGCATTTAGGCGGGGGGGCCTCAATGAGCAGTTCTTC. Amino acid sequence: CASSLAFRRGGLNEQFF.

The V and J genes are TRBV5-6 and TRBJ2-1; no clear D gene. CDR3 length equals 13 residues. Trimming removed 0 bases from V and 6 bases from J, with 7 bases in between. CDR1 SGHDT and CDR2 YYEEEE come from the germline V gene. CDR3 sequence (DNA): TGTGCCAGCAGCTTGGGCCAAAGCAATGAGCAGTTCTTC. It encodes CASSLGQSNEQFF.

The J gene is TRBJ2-5, the V gene TRBV18; D is undetermined. This CDR3 is 13 amino acids long. Germline V gene data show CDR1 as KGHSH and CDR2 as LQKENI. Trimming cost V 2 bases and J 3 bases, with 7 bases left between them. CDR3 DNA: TGTGCCAGCTCACCAACACCCAAAGAGACCCAGTACTTC. This codes for CASSPTPKETQYF.

This clone was detected once. This chain connects TRBV27 to TRBJ2-3, with D possibly matching TRBD2 (5 bases). V shed 3 bases and J shed 8 bases, with 12 bases lying between them. This CDR3 comprises 13 residues. Germline assignment: CDR1 MNHEY and CDR2 SMNVEV (reference sequence). The CDR3 DNA reads as TGTGCCAGCAGTTTCCCCCTAGCCGGTACGCAGTATTTT. It yields the protein CASSFPLAGTQYF.

This chain links TRBV7-9 with TRBJ2-3; the D gene is possibly TRBD1 (7 bases). CDR3 length: 16 amino acids. The germline V gene encodes CDR1 SEHNR and CDR2 FQNEAQ (reference sequence). Deletions cut 6 bases from V and 2 bases from J, with 18 bases between. Here the CDR3 DNA reads TGTGCCAGCAGGGCGGACAGGAGGGGTGCCACAGATACGCAGTATTTT. This translates into CASRADRRGATDTQYF.

The chain carries TRBV10-1 and TRBJ2-2; D not resolved. This CDR3 is 14 amino acids long. Germline V lookup: CDR1 WNHNN, CDR2 SYGVQD (reference sequence). Trimming removed 8 bases from V and 4 bases from J, with 14 bases in between. CDR3 in DNA: TGCGCCAGCCGCTTGGAGAGGAGCACCGGGGAGCTGTTTTTT. Translation gives CASRLERSTGELFF.

This chain connects TRBV6-5 to TRBJ1-3; D is uncertain. V lost 10 bases to trimming and J lost 2 bases, with 9 bases between them. CDR1 MNHEY and CDR2 SVGAGI come from the germline V gene. CDR3 length equals 12 residues. The CDR3 reads CATQSAGNTIYF. The CDR3 DNA is TGTGCCACTCAAAGTGCTGGAAACACCATATATTTT.

The V gene is TRBV5-1, the J gene TRBJ2-3; 9 nucleotides match TRBD2. The V and J ends lost 7 bases and 2 bases, in that order; junction bases with no gene match: 5. The CDR3 has 14 amino acids. Germline values: CDR1 SGHRS, CDR2 YFSETQ. The CDR3, as DNA: TGCGCCAGCCTGCGGGGGGGGCCCACAGATACGCAGTATTTT. Encoded protein: CASLRGGPTDTQYF.

V and J are TRBV5-1 and TRBJ1-4; D is perhaps TRBD1 (6 bases). V lost 2 bases and J lost 6, with 17 bases in between. From germline, CDR1 is SGHRS and CDR2 YFSETQ. CDR3 size: 16 residues. The CDR3 sequence: CASSFLSRGADEKLFF. The CDR3 DNA follows: TGCGCCAGCAGCTTCCTTTCGCGGGGGGCGGATGAAAAACTGTTTTTT.

J is TRBJ2-3 and V is TRBV5-5; tentative D call: TRBD1 (6 bases). This CDR3 comprises 16 residues. Trimming cost V 2 bases and J 2 bases, with 15 bases left between them. CDR1 and CDR2 from the germline V gene are SGHKS and YYEKEE (reference sequence). The CDR3 reads CASSFHRDTPTDTQYF. For the CDR3, the DNA is TGTGCCAGCAGCTTCCACCGGGACACCCCCACAGATACGCAGTATTTT.

The chain employs TRBV19 and TRBJ1-6; D is undetermined. The CDR3 runs 14 residues. Germline assignment: CDR1 LNHDA and CDR2 SQIVND (reference sequence). Deletions cut 2 bases from V and 8 bases from J, with 10 bases between. CDR3 nucleotide sequence: TGTGCCAGTAGTATACACACCATAGATTCACCCCTCCACTTT. Its protein is CASSIHTIDSPLHF.

The CDR3 loop reads CASSLGVLLAGEETQYF. As DNA, the CDR3 is TGCGCCAGCAGCTTGGGGGTGTTACTAGCGGGGGAAGAGACCCAGTACTTC. V usage is TRBV5-1 and J usage is TRBJ2-5; 11 bases line up with TRBD2. Germline values: CDR1 SGHRS, CDR2 YFSETQ. The CDR3 sequence is 17 residues long. V shed 0 bases, J shed 3 bases, and the junction held 7 bases outside the gene matches.

This clone was counted a single time. A junction end diverges from the germline sequence, so it may reflect a read error. The chain combines TRBV6-1 with TRBJ2-5; 7 bases are shared with TRBD2. CDR1 and CDR2 (germline): MNHNS, SASEGT. The CDR3 consists of 15 residues. This CDR3 is CATRLAYIEGEAQYF. The CDR3 DNA reads TGTGCCACTAGACTAGCCTATATCGAAGGAGAGGCCCAGTACTTC.

This chain links TRBV6-6 with TRBJ2-7, with 9 bases fitting TRBD1. The CDR3 runs 15 residues. V dropped 5 bases and J dropped 4; count of bases not matched to a gene: 9. Germline V CDR1 and CDR2: MNHNY, SVGAGI (reference sequence). The CDR3 DNA reads as TGTGCCAGCAGTGGGGTTGGGACAGGGCCATACGAGCAGTACTTC. This sequence encodes CASSGVGTGPYEQYF.

V usage is TRBV7-9 and J usage is TRBJ2-1, with D tentatively TRBD2 (6 bases). With 5 bases removed from V and 10 bases from J, the gap between germline ends came to 12 bases. The germline V gene encodes CDR1 SEHNR and CDR2 FQNEAQ (reference sequence). The length of the CDR3 is 12 residues. The DNA of the CDR3 is TGTGCCAGCAGCCCTGCGGGGACCGAGCAGTTCTTC. This codes for CASSPAGTEQFF.

This chain uses TRBV15 with TRBJ2-5; 8 bases are shared with TRBD2. The CDR3 has 15 amino acids. Germline loops: CDR1 LNHNV, CDR2 YYDKDF (reference sequence). Losses at the gene ends were 0 bases for V and 4 bases for J; bases not matched to a gene: 4. In nucleotides, the CDR3 is TGTGCCACCAGCAGAGAAAAGCGGGGGTCAGAGACCCAGTACTTC. This translates into CATSREKRGSETQYF. The full variable domain, completed using reference TRBV15 and TRBJ2-5, is DAMVIQNPRYQVTQFGKPVTLSCSQTLNHNVMYWYQQKSSQAPKLLFHYYDKDFNNEADTPDNFQSRRPNTSFCFLDIRSPGLGDTAMYLCATSREKRGSETQYFGPGTRLLVL.

The genes are TRBV7-8 and TRBJ2-6; the D gene could be TRBD1 or TRBD2 (5 bases each). Per germline, CDR1 SGHVS and CDR2 FQNEAQ. This CDR3 is 16 amino acids long. V lost 1 base to trimming and J lost 2 bases, with 9 bases between them. The CDR3 bases are TGTGCCAGCAGCTTAGTGCAGGGAGCTGGGGCCAACGTCCTGACTTTC. Translation: CASSLVQGAGANVLTF.

The rearrangement links TRBV5-1 to TRBJ2-7; the D gene is possibly TRBD1 (6 bases). V lost 0 bases and J 3 bases, leaving 13 bases between the germline ends. CDR1 is SGHRS and CDR2 is YFSETQ in the germline V gene. This CDR3 is built from 15 residues. CDR3 region: CASSLASGAHYEQYF. In DNA, the CDR3 is TGCGCCAGCAGCTTGGCGTCAGGGGCCCACTACGAGCAGTACTTC. The full variable domain, rest sourced from reference TRBV5-1 and TRBJ2-7, is KAGVTQTPRYLIKTRGQQVTLSCSPISGHRSVSWYQQTPGQGLQFLFEYFSETQRNKGNFPGRFSGRQFSNSRSEMNVSTLELGDSALYLCASSLASGAHYEQYFGPGTRLTVT.

V usage is TRBV12-5 and J usage is TRBJ2-2, with D unclear. This CDR3 comprises 18 residues. Trimming pared 4 bases from V and 0 bases from J, leaving 18 bases between. Per germline, CDR1 LGHNT and CDR2 FRNRAP. The chain's CDR3 is CASGSARIWDANTGELFF. CDR3 DNA sequence: TGTGCTAGTGGTTCAGCCCGAATTTGGGATGCGAACACCGGGGAGCTGTTTTTT.

V is TRBV11-2 and J is TRBJ2-1, with D maybe TRBD2 (7 bases). CDR3 length: 17 residues. V gave up 4 bases and J gave up 2 bases, with 18 bases separating them. Germline assignment: CDR1 SGHAT and CDR2 FQNNGV. CDR3 residues: CASSSPLRGGPYNEQFF. CDR3 bases: TGTGCCAGCAGCTCCCCGCTCAGGGGAGGGCCCTACAATGAGCAGTTCTTC.

The rearrangement links TRBV9 to TRBJ2-2; 10 nucleotides match TRBD1. The V gene end was trimmed by 4 bases and the J gene end by 7 bases; junction bases not matched to a gene: 7. The germline gives CDR1 SGDLS, CDR2 YYNGEE. This CDR3 region has 15 residues. CDR3 protein: CASSPRQGASGELFF. In DNA form, the CDR3 reads TGTGCCAGCAGCCCGCGACAGGGGGCTAGCGGGGAGCTGTTTTTT.